This T cell receptor beta chain came from a study of human T cells and chemical hapten exposure listed by TCRdb under 2021. Context from the whole study: For sensitization, 2% DPC in acetone was applied to a roughly 2 cm by roughly 2 cm area of upper inner arm skin. Throughout the approximately 24-week study period, patients were also given weekly therapeutic DPC doses on the scalp. Patch testing was performed on the upper back with Finn chambers containing 0.01% DPC, and the patch tests were scored after 6 days according to International Contact Dermatitis Research Group standards. The mostly female patient cohort included alopecia areata with under or over 50% scalp involvement, alopecia totalis and alopecia universalis. Libraries were pooled for sequencing, and variation in per-sample TCR yields was attributed mainly to small differences in library volumes within the pool. The study tracked peripheral blood TCR repertoire changes in vivo during primary and secondary sensitization to the hapten diphenylcyclopropenone (DPC) in alopecia patients. Blood was sampled from patients pre-sensitization (week 0) and at 2, 6 and about 24 weeks after DPC sensitization. For TCR sequencing, blood came from 25 to 35 alopecia patients at anywhere from one to four time points (pre-sensitization, 2, 6 and 24 weeks).

The library was generated by RACE. Sequencing used a NextSeq 500. During library preparation, unique molecular identifiers were attached to individual cDNA molecules so that TCRs could be counted in a quantitative, reproducible way. Both TCR alpha and TCR beta chains were sequenced from each blood RNA sample. The published analysis was carried out like this. A median of roughly 98,000 TCRs per sample was observed, with a range of about 20,000 to 750,000. The Decombinator software suite was used to annotate the V, J and CDR3 of the TCR reads. For PS versus PT1 abundance plots, all samples were subsampled to the same number of TCRs (28,000). TCRs were defined as expanded if absent before sensitization and observed at least eight times at the 2-week time point. The raw public reads went through TCRdb reprocessing: fastp at Q25, MiXCR clone calling, in-frame beta chains kept. Merged by CDR3 protein, the rows form single entries marked with the most common genes and DNA. TCRdb, not the original authors, processed these V and J calls. In all, the sample holds 100,000 or so distinct CDR3 sequences, and 7.5% to 10% of those were seen once. Clones ranked in the top ten supply about 2% of the sample.

Counted from cysteine to phenylalanine, this CDR3 has 12 amino acids. Only the CDR3 part of the read is kept: 36 bases, read in frame from the first base. A distance of 11 bases separates the germline ends of V and J, which lose 7 bases and 4 bases respectively. As encoded in the germline V gene, CDR1 is SQVTM while CDR2 is ANQGSEA. Summary of the overall study and its limitations: A positive correlation was found between the number of PT1 expanded TCRs and patch test score, with significance reached at thresholds 8, 16 and 32 but not 4. Significantly more large CDR3 similarity clusters were formed by expanded TCRs than by pre-sensitization or healthy control sets, consistent with antigen-driven responses. The number of TCRs above 1 in 1000 frequency did not change with DPC sensitization; there was no evidence of global repertoire structure alterations. After repeated subsampling, changes were observed in the strength of the expansion versus patch-test correlation and in the threshold at which the correlation became significant. Alopecia, a presumed autoimmune disease, was present in all patients, so the immune response of the patients might differ from that of healthy individuals.

The time point label on this specimen signifies: patch test 2, 6 weeks after DPC sensitization. Taken with the paper, the label for treatment or condition translates to: therapeutic diphenylcyclopropenone sensitization with weekly scalp DPC. Blood at each patch-test visit was drawn before the patch test was applied. Eligible patients were aged 18 to 70, diagnosed with alopecia, deemed suitable for DPC therapy, and excluded if pregnant. Total RNA was extracted from unfractionated whole blood that had been collected in Tempus Blood RNA tubes. This clonotype was seen ten or more times. Its antigen is currently not known. No base quality values were provided; no much bigger clone lies one nucleotide off.

Sequencing was performed on whole blood, taken in connection with sensitization to the hapten diphenylcyclopropenone (DPC). This TCR derives from a woman between 40 and 50 years old with alopecia areata. Some clones in this sample may be carry-over from other donors' samples. The chain is assembled from TRBV29-1 and TRBJ2-1; a weak D assignment points to TRBD1 (6 bases agree). In nucleotides, the sequence is TGCAGCGCTGATACAGGGTACAATGAGCAGTTCTTC. It translates as CSADTGYNEQFF.